Described below is a single T cell receptor beta chain sequence and its context. Its specificity is unknown. TCR beta cDNA libraries had unique molecular identifiers. One entry per CDR3 protein, called by TCRdb with MiXCR from the PCR reads. The top ten clones hold around 4.8% of a sample with about 260,000 distinct CDR3 sequences, approximately 34% of them seen once. This sample stems from a study of post-analysis software for immune sequencing data. Study results and limitations: Five or six TRBV segments, TRBV5-6, TRBV5-1 and TRBV20-1 among them, were found more frequent in patients than controls.

Germline assignment: CDR1 SQVTM and CDR2 ANQGSEA. This CDR3 region has 14 residues. The V and J ends lost 7 bases and 6 bases, in that order; junction bases with no gene match: 12. The chain couples TRBV29-1 to TRBJ2-3; 8 bases match TRBD2. Input material: blood. The TCR sequence derives from a girl aged 10-17 years with multiple sclerosis. Written as DNA, the CDR3 is TGCAGCGGCACCCATGCGGGGGGCGGGGATACGCAGTATTTT. Amino acid sequence: CSGTHAGGGDTQYF.